Listed below are T cell receptor beta chains from one sample, sequenced in a study of cytomegalovirus exposure and HLA in healthy donors. The protocol was immunoSEQ multiplex PCR, while the TCRdb copy is restricted to in-frame clones and leaves out a portion. The sample shows some 94,000 clones, around 77% of them seen only once. The sequenced sample consisted of PBMCs. The source of these receptors is a man aged 40-49 years in good health and CMV-seronegative. Both conserved end residues are part of each CDR3.

J gene: TRBJ2-7
V gene: TRBV5-4
CDR3 protein: CASSLGAGYPYEQYF

J gene: TRBJ2-7
V gene: TRBV30
CDR3 protein: CAWSGGLASEQYF

J gene: TRBJ1-4
V gene: TRBV14
CDR3 protein: CASSQDTGGEKLFF

J gene: TRBJ1-2
V gene: TRBV19
CDR3 protein: CASSIGGTGGYGYTF

J gene: TRBJ2-2
V gene: TRBV11-3
CDR3 protein: CASSLHQDTGELFF

J gene: TRBJ1-1
V gene: TRBV29-1
CDR3 protein: CSVSRPGTEAFF

J gene: TRBJ2-7
V gene: TRBV6-6
CDR3 protein: CASTHRRAGQYEQYF

J gene: TRBJ2-3
V gene: TRBV18
CDR3 protein: CASSPRTVSTDTQYF

J gene: TRBJ1-4
V gene: TRBV28
CDR3 protein: CASRTGMTNEKLFF

J gene: TRBJ1-6
V gene: TRBV18
CDR3 protein: CASSSLTGKESPLHF

J gene: TRBJ2-7
V gene: TRBV28
CDR3 protein: CASSRRGSYEQYF

J gene: TRBJ2-2
V gene: TRBV5-1
CDR3 protein: CASSRGPVIGELFF

J gene: TRBJ2-7
V gene: TRBV19
CDR3 protein: CASSIRDTYEQYF

J gene: TRBJ1-2
V gene: TRBV4-1
CDR3 protein: CASSQDLQADGYTF

J gene: TRBJ2-1
V gene: TRBV5-1
CDR3 protein: CASSRDNEQFF

J gene: TRBJ2-1
V gene: TRBV6-5
CDR3 protein: CASSYNGGGDNEQFF

J gene: TRBJ2-1
V gene: TRBV7-9
CDR3 protein: CASSLGLNMDNEQFF

J gene: TRBJ2-7
V gene: TRBV6-1
CDR3 protein: CASSGRDRPSGEQYF

J gene: TRBJ2-7
V gene: TRBV7-2
CDR3 protein: CASSPDSGRAYEQYF

J gene: TRBJ2-7
V gene: TRBV6-5
CDR3 protein: CASRGQAHEQYF

J gene: TRBJ1-2
V gene: TRBV4-1
CDR3 protein: CASSQEGGPLRGYTF

J gene: TRBJ1-5
V gene: TRBV10-2
CDR3 protein: CASSEGGGLKQPQHF

J gene: TRBJ2-2
V gene: TRBV6-1
CDR3 protein: CASSERFRAGELFF

J gene: TRBJ2-1
V gene: TRBV11-2
CDR3 protein: CASSFSPGLAGSSYNEQFF

J gene: TRBJ2-3
V gene: TRBV2
CDR3 protein: CASPITSARTDTQYF

J gene: TRBJ2-7
V gene: TRBV23-1
CDR3 protein: CASRTPGQGAYEQYF

J gene: TRBJ1-2
V gene: TRBV6-1
CDR3 protein: CASSDRVSIYGYTF

J gene: TRBJ2-7
V gene: TRBV2
CDR3 protein: CASRPDSYEQYF

J gene: TRBJ2-1
V gene: TRBV7-2
CDR3 protein: CASSWKLAGGYNEQFF

J gene: TRBJ1-2
V gene: TRBV15
CDR3 protein: CATSRGAGNYGYTF

J gene: TRBJ1-3
V gene: TRBV5-8
CDR3 protein: CASRKTGEANTIYF

J gene: TRBJ1-6
V gene: TRBV28
CDR3 protein: CASRIPGFDSPLHF

J gene: TRBJ2-2
V gene: TRBV27
CDR3 protein: CASSRGSNTGELFF

J gene: TRBJ2-1
V gene: TRBV29-1
CDR3 protein: CSVGLKLTLAGDEQFF

J gene: TRBJ1-1
V gene: TRBV29-1
CDR3 protein: CSARGGNTEAFF

J gene: TRBJ2-7
V gene: TRBV29-1
CDR3 protein: CSVSTGPNYEQYF

J gene: TRBJ2-7
V gene: TRBV23-1
CDR3 protein: CASSQTTVGDFYEQYF

J gene: TRBJ2-1
V gene: TRBV10-1
CDR3 protein: CASILAGGRLDEQFF

J gene: TRBJ1-1
V gene: TRBV14
CDR3 protein: CASSVRGTMNTEAFF

J gene: TRBJ2-1
V gene: TRBV12-2
CDR3 protein: CASRLVGQGAYNEQFF

J gene: TRBJ1-5
V gene: TRBV30
CDR3 protein: CAWSARQGVNQPQHF